The rows below give T cell receptor beta chains drawn from one sample of a study of regulatory T cells in long-lasting Graves disease. TCRdb re-analysed the multiplex PCR reads in MiXCR, keeping a single row per CDR3 protein. The data hold around 460,000 distinct CDR3 sequences, with 22% observed a single time. The source material was peripheral blood mononuclear cells (PBMCs), sampled when the disease was refractory, from a patient treated with antithyroid drugs. These receptors came from a female donor with Graves disease. CDR3s include the opening cysteine and the closing phenylalanine or tryptophan. The D gene is left open where the match is weak. The size of a clone is reported for some rows only, either as once, few or many, or as a class for expanded clones.

size: many
V: TRBV12-3/TRBV12-4
J: TRBJ1-1
D: TRBD1
CDR3: CASSFLQGAGEAFF
DNA: TGTGCCAGCAGTTTTCTACAGGGGGCCGGTGAAGCTTTCTTT

size: NA
V: TRBV28
J: TRBJ2-2
D: NA
CDR3: CAISERGRNTGELFF
DNA: TGTGCCATCAGTGAACGGGGGCGTAACACCGGGGAGCTGTTTTTT

size: few
V: TRBV28
J: TRBJ2-7
D: TRBD1
CDR3: CASSLYLRGQESSYEQYF
DNA: TGTGCCAGCAGTTTATACCTCAGGGGGCAGGAGAGCTCCTACGAGCAGTACTTC

size: NA
V: TRBV20-1
J: TRBJ1-6
D: NA
CDR3: CSASIRASSYNSPLHF
DNA: TGCAGTGCTAGCATCCGGGCGAGCTCCTATAATTCACCCCTCCACTTT

size: NA
V: TRBV2
J: TRBJ1-2
D: NA
CDR3: CASSERRTNYGYTF
DNA: TGTGCCAGCAGTGAGAGGCGGACTAACTATGGCTACACCTTC

size: many
V: TRBV20-1
J: TRBJ2-5
D: NA
CDR3: CSADGETQYF
DNA: TGCAGTGCCGACGGAGAGACCCAGTACTTC

size: many
V: TRBV7-8
J: TRBJ1-5
D: NA
CDR3: CASSSFLNWSRGINQPQHF
DNA: TGTGCCAGCAGCTCCTTCCTGAATTGGTCTCGCGGTATCAATCAGCCCCAGCATTTT

size: many
V: TRBV29-1
J: TRBJ2-4
D: NA
CDR3: CSVVGGGQNIQYF
DNA: TGCAGCGTTGTAGGTGGGGGTCAAAACATTCAGTACTTC

size: NA
V: TRBV28
J: TRBJ2-7
D: TRBD1
CDR3: CASSLWGQGTYEQYF
DNA: TGTGCCAGCAGTTTATGGGGACAGGGCACCTACGAGCAGTACTTC

size: NA
V: TRBV2
J: TRBJ2-1
D: NA
CDR3: CASFEAGQNEQFF
DNA: TGTGCCAGCTTTGAGGCAGGCCAGAATGAGCAGTTCTTC

size: once
V: TRBV11-2
J: TRBJ2-3
D: NA
CDR3: CASSLDPAGAPDTQYF
DNA: TGTGCCAGCAGCTTAGACCCGGCAGGTGCGCCAGATACGCAGTATTTT

size: NA
V: TRBV19
J: TRBJ1-5
D: TRBD1
CDR3: CASSKTGGGQPQHF
DNA: TGTGCCAGTAGTAAAACAGGGGGCGGTCAGCCCCAGCATTTT

size: many
V: TRBV7-2
J: TRBJ2-7
D: NA
CDR3: CASSLDGAVVREQYF
DNA: TGTGCCAGCAGCTTAGACGGAGCGGTCGTTCGGGAGCAGTACTTC

size: many
V: TRBV28
J: TRBJ1-4
D: NA
CDR3: CASTTGGGEKLFF
DNA: TGTGCCAGCACCACCGGGGGCGGGGAAAAACTGTTTTTT

size: many
V: TRBV12-3/TRBV12-4
J: TRBJ1-5
D: TRBD1
CDR3: CASTSGQGASQPQHF
DNA: TGTGCCAGCACTTCAGGACAGGGGGCGAGTCAGCCCCAGCATTTT

size: many
V: TRBV12-3/TRBV12-4
J: TRBJ2-5
D: NA
CDR3: CASSLGGMETQYF
DNA: TGTGCCAGCAGTTTAGGGGGGATGGAGACCCAGTACTTC

size: many
V: TRBV2
J: TRBJ1-1
D: NA
CDR3: CASSAMALNTEAFF
DNA: TGTGCCAGCAGTGCCATGGCCCTGAACACTGAAGCTTTCTTT

size: NA
V: TRBV19
J: TRBJ2-7
D: TRBD1
CDR3: CASSPTGGTGYEQYF
DNA: TGTGCCAGTAGTCCAACAGGGGGCACGGGGTACGAGCAGTACTTC

size: few
V: TRBV5-8
J: TRBJ1-5
D: TRBD1
CDR3: CASSRDREDPPQHF
DNA: TGTGCCAGCAGCAGGGACAGGGAAGATCCGCCCCAGCATTTT

size: NA
V: TRBV14
J: TRBJ2-7
D: NA
CDR3: CACSQNYYEQYF
DNA: TGCGCCTGCAGCCAAAATTACTACGAGCAGTACTTC

size: many
V: TRBV2
J: TRBJ2-1
D: NA
CDR3: CASSEGGTQEQFF
DNA: TGTGCCAGCAGTGAAGGGGGTACGCAGGAGCAGTTCTTC

size: many
V: TRBV28
J: TRBJ2-5
D: TRBD1
CDR3: CASSLVRGLETQYF
DNA: TGTGCCAGCAGTCTCGTCAGGGGGCTGGAGACCCAGTACTTC

size: many
V: TRBV12-3/TRBV12-4
J: TRBJ2-7
D: TRBD2
CDR3: CASTRTSAEKQYF
DNA: TGTGCCAGCACCCGGACTAGCGCAGAAAAGCAGTACTTC